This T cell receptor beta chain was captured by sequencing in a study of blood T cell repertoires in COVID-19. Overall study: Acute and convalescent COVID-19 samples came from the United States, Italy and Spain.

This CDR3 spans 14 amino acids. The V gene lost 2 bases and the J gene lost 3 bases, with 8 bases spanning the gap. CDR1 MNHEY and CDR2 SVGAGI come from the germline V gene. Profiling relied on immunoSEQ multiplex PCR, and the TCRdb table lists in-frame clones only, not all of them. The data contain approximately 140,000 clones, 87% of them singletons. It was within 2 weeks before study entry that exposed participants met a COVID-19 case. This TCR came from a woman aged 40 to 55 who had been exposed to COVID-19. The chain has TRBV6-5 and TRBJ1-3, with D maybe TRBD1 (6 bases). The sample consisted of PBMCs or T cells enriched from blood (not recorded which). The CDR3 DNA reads TGTGCCAGCAGTTACGCCAGGGGTGGAAACACCATATATTTT. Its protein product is CASSYARGGNTIYF.